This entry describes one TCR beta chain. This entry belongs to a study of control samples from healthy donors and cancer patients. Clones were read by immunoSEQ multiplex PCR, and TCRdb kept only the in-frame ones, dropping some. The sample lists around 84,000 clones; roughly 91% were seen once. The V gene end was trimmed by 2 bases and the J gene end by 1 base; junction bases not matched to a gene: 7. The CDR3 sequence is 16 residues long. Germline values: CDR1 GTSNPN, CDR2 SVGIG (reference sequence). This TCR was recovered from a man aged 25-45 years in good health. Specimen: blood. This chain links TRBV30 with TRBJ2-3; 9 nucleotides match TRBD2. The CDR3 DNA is TGTGCCTGGAGTACGTTTGCGGGGGGGGGCACAGATACGCAGTATTTT. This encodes CAWSTFAGGGTDTQYF.